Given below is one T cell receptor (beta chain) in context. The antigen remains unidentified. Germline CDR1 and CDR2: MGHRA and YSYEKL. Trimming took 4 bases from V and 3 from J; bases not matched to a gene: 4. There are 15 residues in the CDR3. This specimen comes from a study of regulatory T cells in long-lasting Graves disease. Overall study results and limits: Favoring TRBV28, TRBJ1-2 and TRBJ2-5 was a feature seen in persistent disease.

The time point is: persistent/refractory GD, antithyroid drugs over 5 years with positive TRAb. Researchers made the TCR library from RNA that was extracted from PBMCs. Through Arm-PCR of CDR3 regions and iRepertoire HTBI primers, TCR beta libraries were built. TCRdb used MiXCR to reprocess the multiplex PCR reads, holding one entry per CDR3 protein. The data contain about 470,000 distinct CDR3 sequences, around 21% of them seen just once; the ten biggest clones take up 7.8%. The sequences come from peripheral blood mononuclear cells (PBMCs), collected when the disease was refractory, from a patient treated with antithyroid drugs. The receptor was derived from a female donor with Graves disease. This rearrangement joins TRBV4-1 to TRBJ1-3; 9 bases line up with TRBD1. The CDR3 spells CASSLTGGYGNTIYF. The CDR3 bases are TGCGCCAGCAGCCTGACAGGGGGTTATGGAAACACCATATATTTT.